The 20 T cell receptor beta chains below all came from one sample that was sequenced in a study of blood T cells in healthy people across ages. A second PCR, run for about 7 to 11 cycles, used a sample-barcoded 5' primer plus a J-beta primer mix. TCRdb analysed the 5' RACE reads with MiXCR anew, one entry per CDR3 protein. The data hold 1.5 million to 2 million distinct CDR3 sequences, with roughly 52% observed a single time. Input material: blood. The receptors stem from a woman in her thirties or forties in good health.

This chain links TRBV20-1 with TRBJ2-1; D gene ambiguous. Germline V gene data show CDR1 as DFQATT and CDR2 as SNEGSKA (reference sequence). CDR3 length equals 13 residues. The V end lost 6 bases, the J end lost 6 bases, and 15 bases lay between the germline ends. The CDR3 DNA is TGCAGTGCCCCCCGGGCCGATCGCAATGAGCAGTTCTTC. It codes for CSAPRADRNEQFF.

This rearrangement joins TRBV20-1 to TRBJ2-2; 11 bases are shared with TRBD2. Germline V gene data show CDR1 as DFQATT and CDR2 as SNEGSKA (reference sequence). The CDR3 consists of 16 residues. The junction had 7 bases not matched to a gene; V was cut back by 7 bases and J by 0 bases. DNA of the CDR3: TGCAGTGTTCCACTAGCGGGAGCGCCGAACACCGGGGAGCTGTTTTTT. Encoded protein: CSVPLAGAPNTGELFF.

This clonotype came up many times. This sequence joins TRBV4-2 and TRBJ2-1; D is unclear. CDR3 length: 13 residues. The V and J ends lost 1 base and 3 bases respectively, with 4 bases between them. Germline-derived CDR1 and CDR2 are LGHNA and YNFKEQ. The CDR3 here is CASSQGSYNEQFF. The CDR3 DNA reads as TGTGCCAGCAGCCAAGGCAGCTACAATGAGCAGTTCTTC.

This chain connects TRBV19 to TRBJ2-5; D may be TRBD1 or TRBD2 (7 bases each). Germline V gives CDR1 LNHDA, CDR2 SQIVND (reference sequence). This CDR3 spans 15 amino acids. V lost 7 bases and J lost 4, with 19 bases in between. The chain's CDR3 is CASNGRGRGGETQYF. CDR3 nucleotide sequence: TGTGCCAGTAATGGGAGGGGGCGAGGTGGAGAGACCCAGTACTTC.

As to this clonotype: An end of the junction does not agree with germline; a read error may underlie this. The chain recombines TRBV5-1 with TRBJ2-3; D not certain. CDR1 is SGHRS and CDR2 is YFSETQ in the germline V gene. CDR3 length: 13 amino acids. The CDR3 region is CAGSPGSTDTQYF. DNA of the CDR3: TGCGCCGGCAGCCCCGGAAGCACAGATACGCAGTATTTT.

The chain couples TRBV6-6 to TRBJ2-5, with TRBD1 matching 8 bases. The CDR3 has 13 amino acids. The junction had 13 bases not matched to a gene; V was cut back by 6 bases and J by 13 bases. Germline V gene sequence: CDR1 MNHNY, CDR2 SVGAGI (reference sequence). CDR3 sequence: CASSTTGQVESYF. The DNA of the CDR3 is TGTGCCAGCAGCACCACGGGACAGGTCGAATCGTACTTC.

This chain joins TRBV24-1 and TRBJ2-1; 7 positions match TRBD2. The CDR3 extends over 16 amino acids. Germline V gene data show CDR1 as KGHDR and CDR2 as SFDVKD. The V segment lost 9 bases and the J segment 2 bases; nucleotides outside the gene matches: 12. The CDR3 region has the DNA TGTGCCACCGAAGGAAATGACGGGGGGACCTACAATGAGCAGTTCTTC. Translating gives CATEGNDGGTYNEQFF.

This chain joins TRBV20-1 and TRBJ1-5, with no clear D. CDR3 length equals 13 residues. Germline V lookup: CDR1 DFQATT, CDR2 SNEGSKA (reference sequence). Between the trimmed V and J ends, which lost 2 bases and 7 bases, there was a span of 12 bases. The CDR3 protein is CSARRGPEQPQHF. The CDR3 region has the DNA TGCAGTGCTAGACGCGGCCCCGAGCAGCCCCAGCATTTT.

This clonotype was found a few times. This chain links TRBV29-1 with TRBJ2-1; D is unclear. The germline V and J ends were trimmed by 5 bases and 0 bases, with 11 bases remaining between them. Germline V lookup: CDR1 SQVTM, CDR2 ANQGSEA. There are 14 residues in the CDR3. The CDR3 DNA reads as TGCAGCGTTTTGAAGGCGAGCTCCTACAATGAGCAGTTCTTC. This sequence encodes CSVLKASSYNEQFF.

The J gene is TRBJ2-4, the V gene TRBV7-9; 9 bases align to TRBD1. The J call may be wrong; the DNA end is better matched by TRBJ2-7. The CDR3 spans 15 residues. CDR1 is SEHNR and CDR2 is FQNEAQ in the germline V gene (reference sequence). CDR3 bases: TGTGCCAGCAGCTTATTTGGCGGGACAGGGTACGAGCAGTACTTC. Its translation: CASSLFGGTGYEQYF.

This clonotype was seen more than once but under ten times. The J gene is TRBJ1-2, the V gene TRBV20-1; D is unresolved. Germline V gene sequence: CDR1 DFQATT, CDR2 SNEGSKA (reference sequence). CDR3 size: 13 residues. V lost 1 base, J lost 7 bases, and 13 bases lay in between. The CDR3 reads CSARVPFGSGYTF. The CDR3 coding sequence is TGCAGTGCTAGAGTTCCATTTGGTAGTGGCTACACCTTC.

The gene calls are TRBV28 and TRBJ2-3, with TRBD2 matching 9 bases. V lost 6 bases to trimming and J lost 3 bases; unmatched junction nucleotides: 10. The CDR3 is 16 residues long. The germline V gene encodes CDR1 MDHEN and CDR2 SYDVKM. Here the CDR3 DNA reads TGTGCCAGCAGCCCCGTTAGCGGGGGTGAGACAGATACGCAGTATTTT. Its protein product is CASSPVSGGETDTQYF.

The chain couples TRBV6-5 to TRBJ2-6; D is unresolved. The CDR3 length is 14 residues. Germline lookup yields CDR1 MNHEY and CDR2 SVGAGI. With 6 bases removed from V and 2 bases from J, the gap between germline ends came to 8 bases. CDR3 coding DNA: TGTGCCAGCAGGGGCCCGACTGGGGCCAACGTCCTGACTTTC. This sequence encodes CASRGPTGANVLTF.

This sequence joins TRBV7-2 and TRBJ1-5, with 7 nucleotides matching TRBD1. CDR1 is SGHTA, CDR2 FQGNSA, per germline. The V gene end was trimmed by 2 bases and the J gene end by 6 bases; junction bases not matched to a gene: 4. The CDR3 extends over 14 amino acids. CDR3 residues: CASSLPTGVQPQHF. Written as DNA, the CDR3 is TGTGCCAGCAGCTTACCTACAGGGGTTCAGCCCCAGCATTTT.

The chain links TRBV28 to TRBJ2-4; 8 positions agree with TRBD1. The V gene end was trimmed by 5 bases and the J gene end by 7 bases; junction bases not matched to a gene: 13. In germline, CDR1 is MDHEN, CDR2 SYDVKM. This CDR3 spans 16 amino acids. CDR3 sequence (DNA): TGTGCCAGCAGTAACCAGGGGGCCGGCGTGTTTAACATTCAGTACTTC. This encodes CASSNQGAGVFNIQYF.

CDR3 in amino acids: CASSDHGQGNEKLFF. CDR3 DNA sequence: TGTGCCAGCAGTGACCACGGACAGGGTAATGAAAAACTGTTTTTT. This rearrangement joins TRBV25-1 to TRBJ1-4; 8 bases are a match to TRBD1. The V and J ends lost 3 bases and 4 bases, in that order; junction bases with no gene match: 4. The CDR3 contains 15 residues. Germline CDR1 and CDR2: MGHDK and SYGVNS.

This chain connects TRBV6-2 or TRBV6-3 to TRBJ1-1; 8 bases match TRBD1. CDR3 length equals 15 residues. V trimming: 2 bases; J trimming: 4 bases; junction bases outside the gene matches: 6. Germline V lookup: CDR1 MNHEY, CDR2 SVGEGT. The CDR3 sequence is CASSYGRGLSTEAFF. In DNA form, the CDR3 reads TGTGCCAGCAGTTACGGCAGGGGGCTGAGCACTGAAGCTTTCTTT.

This clonotype was found a few times. This chain connects TRBV7-2 to TRBJ2-5; weak D call: TRBD1 (5 bases). With 1 base removed from V and 3 bases from J, the gap between germline ends came to 9 bases. CDR1 SGHTA and CDR2 FQGNSA come from the germline V gene. The CDR3 runs to 14 residues. For the CDR3, the DNA is TGTGCCAGCAGCTTAGGGGGCAGTAAAGAGACCCAGTACTTC. Encoded protein: CASSLGGSKETQYF.

V and J are TRBV9 and TRBJ2-4, with D uncertain. The CDR3 loop spans 15 amino acids. Germline CDR1 reads SGDLS; CDR2 reads YYNGEE. V lost 0 bases and J lost 0, with 7 bases in between. The CDR3 region is CASSVGAVAKNIQYF. CDR3 sequence (DNA): TGTGCCAGCAGCGTAGGGGCAGTAGCCAAAAACATTCAGTACTTC. The whole variable domain, filled in from reference TRBV9 and TRBJ2-4, reads DSGVTQTPKHLITATGQRVTLRCSPRSGDLSVYWYQQSLDQGLQFLIQYYNGEERAKGNILERFSAQQFPDLHSELNLSSLELGDSALYFCASSVGAVAKNIQYFGAGTRLSVL.

CDR3 sequence reads: CASRGQYRDEQFF. The CDR3 DNA sequence: TGTGCCAGCAGGGGACAGTATAGGGATGAGCAGTTCTTC. The chain uses TRBV6-1 and TRBJ2-1; TRBD1 agrees at 7 bases. Losses at the gene ends were 6 bases for V and 8 bases for J; bases not matched to a gene: 7. Germline V gene sequence: CDR1 MNHNS, CDR2 SASEGT. The length of the CDR3 is 13 residues.